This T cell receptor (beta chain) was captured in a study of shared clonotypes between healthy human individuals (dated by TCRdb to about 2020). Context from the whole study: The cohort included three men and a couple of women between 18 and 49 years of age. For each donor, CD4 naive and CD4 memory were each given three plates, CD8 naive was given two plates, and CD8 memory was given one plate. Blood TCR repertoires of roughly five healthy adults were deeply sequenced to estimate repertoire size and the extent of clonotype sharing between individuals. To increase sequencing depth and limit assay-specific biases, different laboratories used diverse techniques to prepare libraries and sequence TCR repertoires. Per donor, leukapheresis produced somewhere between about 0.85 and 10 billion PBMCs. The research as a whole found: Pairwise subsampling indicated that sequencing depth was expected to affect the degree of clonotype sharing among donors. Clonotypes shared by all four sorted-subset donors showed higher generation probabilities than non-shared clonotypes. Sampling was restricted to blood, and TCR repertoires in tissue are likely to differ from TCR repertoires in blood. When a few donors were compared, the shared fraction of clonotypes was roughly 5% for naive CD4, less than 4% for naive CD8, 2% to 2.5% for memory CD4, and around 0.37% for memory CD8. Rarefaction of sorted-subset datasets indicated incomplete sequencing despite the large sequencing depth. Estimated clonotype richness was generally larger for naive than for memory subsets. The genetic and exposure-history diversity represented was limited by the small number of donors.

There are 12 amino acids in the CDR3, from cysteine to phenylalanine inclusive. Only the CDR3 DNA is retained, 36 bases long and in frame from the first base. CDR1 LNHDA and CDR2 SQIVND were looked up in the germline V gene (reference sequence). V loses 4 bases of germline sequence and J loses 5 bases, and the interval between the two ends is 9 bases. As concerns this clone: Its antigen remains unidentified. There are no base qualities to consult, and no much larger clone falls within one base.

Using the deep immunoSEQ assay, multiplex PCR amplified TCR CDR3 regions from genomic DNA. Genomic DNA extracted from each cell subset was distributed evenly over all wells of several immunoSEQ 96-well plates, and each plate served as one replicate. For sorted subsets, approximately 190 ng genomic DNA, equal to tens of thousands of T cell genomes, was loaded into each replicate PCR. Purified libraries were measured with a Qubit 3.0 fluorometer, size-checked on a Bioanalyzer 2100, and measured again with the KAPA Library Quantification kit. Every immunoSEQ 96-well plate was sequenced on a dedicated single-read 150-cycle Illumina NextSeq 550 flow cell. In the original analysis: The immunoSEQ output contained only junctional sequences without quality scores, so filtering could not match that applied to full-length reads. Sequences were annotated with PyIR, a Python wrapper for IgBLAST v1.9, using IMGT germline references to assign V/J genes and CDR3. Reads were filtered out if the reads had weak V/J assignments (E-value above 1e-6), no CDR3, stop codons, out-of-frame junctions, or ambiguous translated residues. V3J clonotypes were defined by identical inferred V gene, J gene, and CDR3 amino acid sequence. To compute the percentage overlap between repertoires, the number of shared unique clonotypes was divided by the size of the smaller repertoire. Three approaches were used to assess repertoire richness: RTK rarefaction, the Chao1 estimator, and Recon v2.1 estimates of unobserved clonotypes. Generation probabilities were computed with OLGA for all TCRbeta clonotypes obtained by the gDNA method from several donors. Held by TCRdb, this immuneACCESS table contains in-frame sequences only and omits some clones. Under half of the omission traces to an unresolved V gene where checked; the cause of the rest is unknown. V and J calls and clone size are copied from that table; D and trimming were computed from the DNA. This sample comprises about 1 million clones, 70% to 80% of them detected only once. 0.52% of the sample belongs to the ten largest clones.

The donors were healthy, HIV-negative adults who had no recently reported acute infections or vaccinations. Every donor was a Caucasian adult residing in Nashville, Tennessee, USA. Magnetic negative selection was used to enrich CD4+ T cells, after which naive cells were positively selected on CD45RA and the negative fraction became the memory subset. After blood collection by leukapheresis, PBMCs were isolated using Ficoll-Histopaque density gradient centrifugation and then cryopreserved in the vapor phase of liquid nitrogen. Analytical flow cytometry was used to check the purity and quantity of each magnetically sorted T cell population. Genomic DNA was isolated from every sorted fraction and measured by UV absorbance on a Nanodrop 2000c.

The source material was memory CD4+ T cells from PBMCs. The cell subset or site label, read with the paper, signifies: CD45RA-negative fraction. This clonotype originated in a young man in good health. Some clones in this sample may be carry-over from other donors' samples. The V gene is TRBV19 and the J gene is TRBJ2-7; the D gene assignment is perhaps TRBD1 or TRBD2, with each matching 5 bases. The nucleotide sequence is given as TGTGCCAGTAGTAGGGACCTCGACGAGCAGTACTTC. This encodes CASSRDLDEQYF.